Below, 5 T cell receptor beta chains from the same sample are listed, as sequenced in a study of T cell repertoires in cytomegalovirus infection. TCRdb used MiXCR to reprocess the reads, holding one entry per CDR3 protein. The profile covers 200,000 or so distinct CDR3 sequences, with about 30% appearing a single time and under 35% taken by the ten largest. The specimen sequenced was PBMCs. The receptors here all came from a human donor in good health (CMV status not recorded). Some clones in this sample may be carry-over from other donors' samples.

This chain uses TRBV5-4 with TRBJ2-5; TRBD2 aligns across 10 bases. CDR1 and CDR2 from the germline V gene are SGHNT and YYREEE (reference sequence). This CDR3 is built from 16 residues. V lost 2 bases, J lost 1 base, and 5 bases stayed unmatched. CDR3 coding DNA: TGTGCCAGCAGCTTCCCTAGCGGGGGTTTCCAAGAGACCCAGTACTTC. Its protein is CASSFPSGGFQETQYF.

The V gene is TRBV12-3 or TRBV12-4, the J gene TRBJ1-2; D remains unclear. Deletions cut 2 bases from V and 0 bases from J, with 10 bases between. The CDR3 runs to 15 residues. The CDR3 loop reads CASSLNSFPNYGYTF. In nucleotides, the CDR3 is TGTGCCAGCAGTTTAAATAGTTTTCCTAACTATGGCTACACCTTC.

This clonotype was recorded at least ten times. The chain carries TRBV7-2 and TRBJ2-3, with D possibly TRBD2 on 5 matching bases. The CDR3 is made up of 12 amino acids. Germline-derived CDR1 and CDR2 are SGHTA and FQGNSA. Trimming pared 4 bases from V and 10 bases from J, leaving 12 bases between. CDR3 in DNA: TGTGCCAGCAGCTCGGGGTCGCCCCCGCAGTATTTT. This gives the protein CASSSGSPPQYF. The full variable domain, with the rest looked up from reference TRBV7-2 and TRBJ2-3, is GAGVSQSPSNKVTEKGKDVELRCDPISGHTALYWYRQSLGQGLEFLIYFQGNSAPDKSGLPSDRFSAERTGGSVSTLTIQRTQQEDSAVYLCASSSGSPPQYFGPGTRLTVL.

This clonotype was found many times. V gene TRBV7-6 combines with J gene TRBJ1-5; D remains unclear. Trimming took 0 bases from V and 6 from J, leaving 12 bases between them. Germline V gene lookup returns CDR1 SGHVS and CDR2 FNYEAQ. The CDR3 runs to 15 residues. For the CDR3, the DNA is TGTGCCAGCAGCTTAGCGGGTTTTGGAAGTCAGCCCCAGCATTTT. This encodes CASSLAGFGSQPQHF.

The table lists this clonotype with many counts. The rearrangement links TRBV30 to TRBJ1-1; D is uncertain. The CDR3 runs to 13 residues. Germline CDR1 and CDR2: GTSNPN and SVGIG (reference sequence). The germline V and J ends were trimmed by 0 bases and 1 base, with 6 bases remaining between them. The CDR3 here is CAWSVKGNTEAFF. CDR3 nucleotide sequence: TGTGCCTGGAGTGTCAAGGGGAACACTGAAGCTTTCTTT.